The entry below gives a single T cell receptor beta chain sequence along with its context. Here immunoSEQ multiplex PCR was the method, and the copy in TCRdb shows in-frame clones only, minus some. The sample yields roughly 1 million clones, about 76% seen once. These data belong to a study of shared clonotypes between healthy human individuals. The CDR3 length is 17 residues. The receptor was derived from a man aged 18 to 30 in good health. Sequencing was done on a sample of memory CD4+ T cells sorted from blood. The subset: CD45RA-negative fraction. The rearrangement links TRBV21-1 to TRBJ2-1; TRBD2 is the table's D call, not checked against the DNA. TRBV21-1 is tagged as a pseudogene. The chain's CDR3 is CASSKAKKVAGYNEQFF. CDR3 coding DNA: TGTGCCAGCAGCAAAGCTAAGAAGGTAGCGGGATACAATGAGCAGTTCTTC.